This TCR beta chain was observed in a study of radiation and T cells in renal cell carcinoma. Study-wide points: In blood, top tumor clones expanded by 2 weeks, shrinking by 4.

Sample time point: blood 4 weeks post-SBRT, at nephrectomy. Indicated treatment: 15 Gy SBRT to primary tumor, nephrectomy 4 weeks later. The repertoire was sequenced with immunoSEQ multiplex PCR; TCRdb's copy has only in-frame clones and lacks some. This sample yields under 100,000 clones, of which around four fifths are seen a single time; approximately 9.6% belongs to the top ten. This clone was seen a single time. Its antigen is not known. This TCR was sampled from a man aged 45 to 65 with renal cell carcinoma. The sequenced sample was blood, obtained from a patient whose treatment included radiotherapy and nephrectomy.

The CDR3 DNA is TGTGCCAGCAGTGAAACAGGGTTGCAGTCCGGGGAGCTGTTTTTT. Translated: CASSETGLQSGELFF. This chain uses TRBV2 with TRBJ2-2, with D tentatively TRBD1 (6 bases). Germline CDR1 SNHLY, CDR2 FYNNEI. Trimming removed 2 bases at V and 6 bases at J, with 13 bases between. This CDR3 has 15 residues.